This T cell receptor (beta chain) was sequenced during a study of cytomegalovirus exposure and HLA in healthy donors. A note on this clone: What it binds is unknown.

The PCR contained 60 Vbeta and 13 Jbeta primers. Sequencing was performed with immunoSEQ multiplex PCR; in TCRdb, only in-frame clones are kept and a portion is missing. The sample includes more than 95,000 clones. CDR1 SGHVS and CDR2 FQNEAQ come from the germline V gene. Germline trimming cut 4 bases from V and 5 bases from J; bases unmatched to any gene: 12. The CDR3 runs to 17 residues. Findings and limits, study-wide: About 87% or about 30% of the time was how often most TCR beta V segments were productive, according to an earlier analysis. Altogether, 150 or so TCR beta chains were recorded as cytomegalovirus-associated.

This chain uses TRBV7-8 with TRBJ2-2; 8 nucleotides align to TRBD2. The sequenced sample was PBMCs. The sequence was collected from a man aged 25 to 40 in good health and CMV-seronegative. The CDR3 here is CASSSPASGSDTGELFF. DNA for the CDR3: TGTGCCAGCAGCTCACCGGCGAGCGGGAGTGATACCGGGGAGCTGTTTTTT.